This T cell receptor (beta chain) stems from a study of blood T cells in healthy people across ages. Whole-study results and caveats: Using unsorted PBMCs precluded a conclusive naive versus antigen-experienced comparison.

Regarding this clonotype: Its antigen is unidentified.

A J-beta primer mix and a sample-barcoded 5' primer were used in a second PCR of about 7 to 12 cycles. TCRdb reanalysed the 5' RACE reads using MiXCR and keeps one entry per CDR3 protein. The sample lists fewer than 1 million distinct CDR3 sequences, approximately 48% occurring once. Each sample had at least 6.5 million PBMCs isolated. The V gene's germline CDR1 is MNHEY and CDR2 SVGEGT. Trimming cost V 3 bases and J 8 bases, with 7 bases left between them. CDR3 length equals 11 residues. The TCR originated in a man aged 55 to 69 in good health. Sample: blood. V usage is TRBV6-2 or TRBV6-3 and J usage is TRBJ1-2; unclear D gene. CDR3 DNA: TGTGCCAGCAGTTATCGTCAGGGCTACACCTTC. Translated: CASSYRQGYTF.